These 15 T cell receptor beta chains originate from one sample sequenced in a study of OX40 agonist ivuxolimab in advanced cancers. Produced via immunoSEQ multiplex PCR; TCRdb's table is partial and in-frame only. This table has roughly 61,000 clones, around 88% appearing once. The source material was CD4+ or CD8+ T cells sorted from blood, sampled in a trial of the OX40 agonist ivuxolimab. The receptor source for this set is an adult with an advanced solid tumor such as melanoma, head and neck, liver or kidney cancer.

The CDR3 nucleotides are TGTGCCAGCAGCTTAAGAGGGGGCGGGGAGCAGTTCTTC. It specifies CASSLRGGGEQFF. The chain employs TRBV7-6 and TRBJ2-1, with TRBD1 matching 7 bases. The germline gives CDR1 SGHVS, CDR2 FNYEAQ. This CDR3 has 13 amino acids. V dropped 2 bases and J dropped 10; count of bases not matched to a gene: 5.

The chain combines TRBV11-2 with TRBJ1-1; tentative D call: TRBD1 (6 bases). Trimming took 0 bases from V and 8 from J, leaving 10 bases between them. This CDR3 has 13 amino acids. CDR1 SGHAT and CDR2 FQNNGV come from the germline V gene. As DNA, the CDR3 is TGTGCCAGCAGCTTAGATCCTCAGGGGGAAGCTTTCTTT. This gives the protein CASSLDPQGEAFF.

The chain carries TRBV19 and TRBJ2-5; 7 bases are a match to TRBD2. V was pared by 1 base and J by 4 bases, with 3 bases of the junction left unmatched. CDR3 length equals 14 residues. The germline V gene has CDR1 LNHDA and CDR2 SQIVND (reference sequence). The CDR3 sequence is CASSIAPGGETQYF. The CDR3 nucleotides are TGTGCCAGTAGTATAGCCCCGGGAGGAGAGACCCAGTACTTC.

This rearrangement joins TRBV9 to TRBJ2-7; D remains unclear. V lost 0 bases and J 3 bases, leaving 10 bases between the germline ends. Per the germline V gene, CDR1 is SGDLS and CDR2 is YYNGEE. This CDR3 is built from 14 residues. Here the CDR3 DNA reads TGTGCCAGCAGCGTAGGAAATCGTGACTACGAGCAGTACTTC. This encodes CASSVGNRDYEQYF.

The chain carries TRBV11-1 and TRBJ1-5; D is ambiguous. The V gene's germline CDR1 is SGHAT and CDR2 FQDESV (reference sequence). Trimming removed 5 bases from V and 12 bases from J, with 14 bases in between. The CDR3 runs 12 residues. CDR3 coding DNA: TGTGCCAGCAGCGTTTGGCTGTGGTACCAGCATTTT. Amino acid sequence: CASSVWLWYQHF. The full variable domain, with the rest looked up from reference TRBV11-1 and TRBJ1-5, is EAEVAQSPRYKITEKSQAVAFWCDPISGHATLYWYRQILGQGPELLVQFQDESVVDDSQLPKDRFSAERLKGVDSTLKIQPAELGDSAMYLCASSVWLWYQHFGDGTRLSIL.

The gene calls are TRBV20-1 and TRBJ2-7; D ambiguous. The CDR3 is 11 residues long. Germline lookup yields CDR1 DFQATT and CDR2 SNEGSKA (reference sequence). V was cut by 6 bases and J by 6 bases, with 12 bases left in between. CDR3 sequence reads: CSAKPQVEQYF. The CDR3 DNA sequence: TGCAGTGCAAAACCCCAGGTCGAGCAGTACTTC.

The rearrangement uses TRBV5-1 and TRBJ1-1, with TRBD1 matching 11 bases. The CDR3 spans 16 residues. Trimming removed 4 bases from V and 0 bases from J; junction bases left unmatched: 5. Germline-derived CDR1 and CDR2 are SGHRS and YFSETQ. The CDR3 spells CASSTDRGRMNTEAFF. The DNA of the CDR3 is TGCGCCAGCAGCACGGACAGGGGGCGGATGAACACTGAAGCTTTCTTT.

This clone was counted once. The CDR3 loop reads CASSGPTGYETQYF. The CDR3 region has the DNA TGTGCCAGCAGCGGACCGACAGGGTACGAGACCCAGTACTTC. V usage is TRBV9 and J usage is TRBJ2-5, with TRBD1 identical over 7 bases. The germline V gene encodes CDR1 SGDLS and CDR2 YYNGEE. V lost 3 bases to trimming and J lost 5 bases; unmatched junction nucleotides: 7. The CDR3 is 14 amino acids. Full variable domain (remainder filled in from reference TRBV9 and TRBJ2-5): DSGVTQTPKHLITATGQRVTLRCSPRSGDLSVYWYQQSLDQGLQFLIQYYNGEERAKGNILERFSAQQFPDLHSELNLSSLELGDSALYFCASSGPTGYETQYFGPGTRLLVL.

The CDR3 region is CASSSVGTSWTSTDTQYF. The CDR3 DNA is TGTGCCAGCAGCTCTGTGGGGACTAGCTGGACTAGCACAGATACGCAGTATTTT. This chain uses TRBV7-2 with TRBJ2-3, with 9 bases identical to TRBD2. Per the germline V gene, CDR1 is SGHTA and CDR2 is FQGNSA. CDR3 length: 18 residues. The V segment lost 4 bases and the J segment 0 bases; nucleotides outside the gene matches: 11.

This clone was observed a handful of times. The chain is built from TRBV18 and TRBJ1-1; D is unclear. CDR3 length: 13 amino acids. Trimming cost V 2 bases and J 8 bases, with 12 bases left between them. From germline, CDR1 is KGHSH and CDR2 LQKENI. CDR3 in DNA: TGTGCCAGCTCACCATCCCCTACAAGGGAAGCTTTCTTT. Encoded protein: CASSPSPTREAFF.

The genes are TRBV28 and TRBJ2-7; D gene unclear. The ends were cut back, 3 bases at V and 6 bases at J, with 12 bases in the middle. CDR1 and CDR2 (germline): MDHEN, SYDVKM. The length of the CDR3 is 13 residues. DNA for the CDR3: TGTGCCAGCAGTTTCCTTTCCGGCTCCGAGCAGTACTTC. As protein: CASSFLSGSEQYF.

The V and J genes are TRBV6-1 and TRBJ1-5; D is undetermined. Trimming cost V 3 bases and J 6 bases, with 12 bases left between them. The CDR3 runs 14 residues. The germline V gene encodes CDR1 MNHNS and CDR2 SASEGT. The CDR3 is CASSDLFSGQPQHF. The DNA of the CDR3 is TGTGCCAGCAGTGACCTATTCTCCGGTCAGCCCCAGCATTTT.

The rearrangement joins TRBV15 to TRBJ2-1, with 13 nucleotides matching TRBD2. J gave up 8 bases and V 1 base, and 5 bases lay outside the gene matches. This CDR3 has 16 amino acids. Germline CDR1 is LNHNV and CDR2 is YYDKDF (reference sequence). CDR3 in DNA: TGTGCCACCAGCAGAGGAGGACTAGCGGGAGTGCATGAGCAGTTCTTC. The encoded protein is CATSRGGLAGVHEQFF.

The chain recombines TRBV28 with TRBJ1-1; D call uncertain. CDR3 length: 12 amino acids. Trimming removed 1 base from V and 3 bases from J, with 3 bases in between. Germline CDR1 and CDR2: MDHEN and SYDVKM. CDR3 bases: TGTGCCAGCAGTTTATTTGACACTGAAGCTTTCTTT. As protein: CASSLFDTEAFF. The whole variable domain, filled in from reference TRBV28 and TRBJ1-1, reads DVKVTQSSRYLVKRTGEKVFLECVQDMDHENMFWYRQDPGLGLRLIYFSYDVKMKEKGDIPEGYSVSREKKERFSLILESASTNQTSMYLCASSLFDTEAFFGQGTRLTVV.

The rearrangement uses TRBV2 and TRBJ2-7, with 8 bases identical to TRBD1. Germline trimming cut 9 bases from V and 1 base from J; bases unmatched to any gene: 5. CDR1 SNHLY and CDR2 FYNNEI come from the germline V gene. There are 13 residues in the CDR3. DNA for the CDR3: TGTGCCAGGGGGGGACAGGTGTCCTACGAGCAGTACTTC. Its translation is CARGGQVSYEQYF.